Sequencing of this TCR beta chain was carried out in a study of blood T cell repertoires in COVID-19. Sequencing used immunoSEQ multiplex PCR; TCRdb keeps in-frame clones, though not all of them. The data hold 200,000 or so clones, with approximately 90% observed a single time. Germline assignment: CDR1 SNHLY and CDR2 FYNNEI. The CDR3 consists of 16 residues. Of note for this clone: Sequence at one end of the junction differs from germline and may be a read error.

This clonotype was sampled from a woman in her 30s who had recovered from COVID-19. This chain uses TRBV2 with TRBJ1-6, with TRBD1 as a possible D gene (5 bases). The sequenced sample consisted of PBMCs or T cells enriched from blood (not recorded which). This CDR3 is CASREDRFSYNSPLHF. The CDR3 nucleotides are TGTGCCAGCAGGGAAGACAGATTCTCCTATAATTCACCCCTCCACTTT. Based on the CDR3 plus reference TRBV2 and TRBJ1-6, the full variable domain is EPEVTQTPSHQVTQMGQEVILRCVPISNHLYFYWYRQILGQKVEFLVSFYNNEISEKSEIFDDQFSVERPDGSNFTLKIRSTKLEDSAMYFCASREDRFSYNSPLHFGNGTRLTVT.